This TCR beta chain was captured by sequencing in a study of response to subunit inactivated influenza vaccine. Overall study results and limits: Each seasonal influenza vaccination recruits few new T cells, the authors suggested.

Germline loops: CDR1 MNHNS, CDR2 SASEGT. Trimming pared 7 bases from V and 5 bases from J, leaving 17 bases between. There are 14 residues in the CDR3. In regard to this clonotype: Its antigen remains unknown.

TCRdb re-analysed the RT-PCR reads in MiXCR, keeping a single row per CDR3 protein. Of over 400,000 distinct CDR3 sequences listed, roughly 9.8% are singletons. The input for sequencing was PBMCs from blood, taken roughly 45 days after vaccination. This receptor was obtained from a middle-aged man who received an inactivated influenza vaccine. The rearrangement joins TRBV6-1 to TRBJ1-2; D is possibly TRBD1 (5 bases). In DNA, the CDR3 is TGTGCCAGCATCCCCCGGGGGTCAGTGTATGGCTACACCTTC. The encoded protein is CASIPRGSVYGYTF.